This TCR beta chain was recovered during a study of cytomegalovirus exposure and HLA in healthy donors. Background on the study: Prior work identified some 120 million unique TCR beta sequences in some 200 million T cells. Regarding the study as a whole: The productive fraction for most TCR beta V segments was about 87% or about 30% in an earlier analysis. In a later analysis, at a false discovery rate of 0.05, roughly 17,000 TCR beta sequences were associated with HLA alleles. It was approximately 160 TCR beta chains that were listed as cytomegalovirus-associated.

A multiplex PCR was run with 60 Vbeta primers and 13 Jbeta primers. TCRdb keeps only in-frame clones here, not all; method: immunoSEQ multiplex PCR. The sample includes 140,000 or so clones, 75% to 90% of them seen just once. The CDR3 is 15 amino acids. Germline V gives CDR1 LGHNA, CDR2 YSLEER. Trimming pared 0 bases from V and 5 bases from J, leaving 10 bases between. On this clone: The antigen is unknown.

The sequenced sample was PBMCs. The V call is TRBV4-3, the J call TRBJ1-4; D ambiguous. The receptor was isolated from a woman aged 25 to 39 in good health and CMV-seronegative. The CDR3 loop is CASSQEIGRNEKLFF. In DNA, the CDR3 is TGCGCCAGCAGCCAAGAAATAGGGAGGAATGAAAAACTGTTTTTT.